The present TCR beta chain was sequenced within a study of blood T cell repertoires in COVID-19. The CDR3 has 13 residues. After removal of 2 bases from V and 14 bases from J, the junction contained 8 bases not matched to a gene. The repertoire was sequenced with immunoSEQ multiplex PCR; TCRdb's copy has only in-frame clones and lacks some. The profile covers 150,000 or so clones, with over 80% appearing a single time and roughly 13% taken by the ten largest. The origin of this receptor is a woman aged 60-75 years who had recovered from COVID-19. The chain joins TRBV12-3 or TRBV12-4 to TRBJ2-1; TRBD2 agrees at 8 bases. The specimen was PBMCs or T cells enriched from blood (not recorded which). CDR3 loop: CASSLSGGRTKFF. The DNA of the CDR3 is TGTGCCAGCAGTTTATCTGGCGGGAGGACCAAGTTCTTC.